A single sample gave rise to the 23 T cell receptor beta chains below, sequenced in a study of T cell repertoires in ileal Crohn's disease (dated by TCRdb to the late 2010s). This specimen's time point label, per the study, means: neoterminal ileum biopsy at postoperative endoscopy, about 6 months after surgery. Library generation was performed with the immunoSEQ multiplex PCR assay. TCRdb limited this immuneACCESS table to in-frame rearrangements with V and J called. A share of clones is missing; checked studies link under half to unresolved V genes, and the rest is unexplained. The sample contains about 10,000 clones, more than 75% of them found a single time. Less than 20% of the sample comes from the top ten. Material for sequencing was ileal tissue. The receptors derive from an adult with Crohn's disease.

There are a few counts of this clone. V is TRBV28 and J is TRBJ2-3, with 10 bases identical to TRBD1. V shed 6 bases and J 7 bases; nucleotides not matched to a gene: 4. Germline V gene lookup returns CDR1 MDHEN and CDR2 SYDVKM. This CDR3 contains 13 residues. The CDR3 coding sequence is TGTGCCAGCAGGGGACAGGGGTTGTATACGCAGTATTTT. Its protein product is CASRGQGLYTQYF.

This chain links TRBV30 with TRBJ2-3; 12 bases line up with TRBD2. The CDR3 is made up of 19 amino acids. Germline CDR1 reads GTSNPN; CDR2 reads SVGIG (reference sequence). The trim removed 1 base at V and 0 bases at J, leaving 11 bases unmatched. The CDR3 DNA sequence: TGTGCCTGGAGTGGGGGCGTTTGGACTAGCGGGGATAGCACAGATACGCAGTATTTT. Protein product: CAWSGGVWTSGDSTDTQYF. Together with reference TRBV30 and TRBJ2-3, the CDR3 gives the full variable domain: SQTIHQWPATLVQPVGSPLSLECTVEGTSNPNLYWYRQAAGRGLQLLFYSVGIGQISSEVPQNLSASRPQDRQFILSSKKLLLSDSGFYLCAWSGGVWTSGDSTDTQYFGPGTRLTVL.

CDR3 sequence reads: CAWRVGTGNSPLHF. The CDR3, as DNA: TGTGCCTGGAGGGTCGGGACAGGGAATTCACCCCTCCACTTT. The chain recombines TRBV30 with TRBJ1-6; 9 bases agree with TRBD1. CDR1 is GTSNPN, CDR2 SVGIG, per germline (reference sequence). This CDR3 is 14 amino acids long. V shed 3 bases and J 7 bases; nucleotides not matched to a gene: 4.

Only one count was recorded for this clone. J is TRBJ2-3 and V is TRBV14; 7 bases align to TRBD1. J gave up 4 bases and V 4 bases, and 8 bases lay outside the gene matches. The CDR3 runs to 15 residues. Germline V gene sequence: CDR1 SGHDN, CDR2 FVKESK. The CDR3 nucleotides are TGTGCCAGCAGCCTACAGGGGATCAGGGCAGATACGCAGTATTTT. Its translation is CASSLQGIRADTQYF.

The chain links TRBV28 to TRBJ2-7, with 8 bases lining up with TRBD2. Germline V lookup: CDR1 MDHEN, CDR2 SYDVKM. CDR3 length: 16 amino acids. After removal of 3 bases from V and 3 bases from J, the junction contained 10 bases not matched to a gene. This CDR3 reads CASSLYWASGRYEQYF. CDR3 sequence (DNA): TGTGCCAGCAGTTTGTATTGGGCTAGCGGGCGCTACGAGCAGTACTTC.

The chain has TRBV9 and TRBJ2-3; TRBD1 might be the D (6 bases). This CDR3 region has 16 residues. V lost 2 bases and J lost 4, with 17 bases in between. The germline gives CDR1 SGDLS, CDR2 YYNGEE. The CDR3: CASSVNRQASADTQYF. CDR3 nucleotide sequence: TGTGCCAGCAGCGTCAACCGACAGGCTTCGGCAGATACGCAGTATTTT.

This sequence joins TRBV7-9 and TRBJ2-7, with TRBD2 matching over 7 bases. The CDR3 has 15 amino acids. The V gene end was trimmed by 1 base and the J gene end by 3 bases; junction bases not matched to a gene: 6. CDR1 is SEHNR, CDR2 FQNEAQ, per germline (reference sequence). In DNA form, the CDR3 reads TGTGCCAGCAGCTTAGTAGGACGGGGGGACTACGAGCAGTACTTC. This gives the protein CASSLVGRGDYEQYF. The whole variable domain, filled in from reference TRBV7-9 and TRBJ2-7, reads DTGVSQNPRHKITKRGQNVTFRCDPISEHNRLYWYRQTLGQGPEFLTYFQNEAQLEKSRLLSDRFSAERPKGSFSTLEIQRTEQGDSAMYLCASSLVGRGDYEQYFGPGTRLTVT.

The genes are TRBV19 and TRBJ1-3; D remains ambiguous. The CDR3 runs 12 residues. V lost 7 bases to trimming and J lost 3 bases, with 7 bases between them. Germline V gene sequence: CDR1 LNHDA, CDR2 SQIVND (reference sequence). CDR3 coding DNA: TGTGCCAGTACACAAAATGGAAACACCATATATTTT. Translated: CASTQNGNTIYF.

This clone was seen a handful of times. The chain recombines TRBV28 with TRBJ1-5, with D hard to call. Germline CDR1 MDHEN, CDR2 SYDVKM. The CDR3 length is 13 residues. The V end was cut by 3 bases, the J end by 7 bases, with 10 bases between. The CDR3 spells CASSLMVQQPQHF. As DNA, the CDR3 is TGTGCCAGCAGTTTGATGGTCCAGCAGCCCCAGCATTTT.

The chain employs TRBV2 and TRBJ1-1; TRBD1 matches at 12 bases. The CDR3 has 13 amino acids. In germline, CDR1 is SNHLY, CDR2 FYNNEI. The V segment lost 6 bases and the J segment 5 bases; nucleotides outside the gene matches: 1. CDR3 in DNA: TGTGCCAGCAGGGGACAGGGGGCTACTGAAGCTTTCTTT. It is translated as CASRGQGATEAFF.

V and J are TRBV5-1 and TRBJ2-3; D gene ambiguous. The CDR3 is 14 residues long. The V gene's germline CDR1 is SGHRS and CDR2 YFSETQ. The V and J ends lost 1 base and 4 bases respectively, with 10 bases between them. The CDR3 bases are TGCGCCAGCAGCTTGCGGGTAGTGCCAGATACGCAGTATTTT. Amino acids: CASSLRVVPDTQYF.

The CDR3 protein is CASSPPRLAGSADTQYF. The CDR3 DNA reads TGTGCCAGCAGCCCGCCCAGGCTAGCGGGAAGCGCAGATACGCAGTATTTT. The rearrangement uses TRBV7-2 and TRBJ2-3, with TRBD2 identical over 9 bases. V lost 5 bases, J lost 4 bases, and 13 bases stayed unmatched. The CDR3 sequence is 17 residues long. Germline loops: CDR1 SGHTA, CDR2 FQGNSA.

The V gene is TRBV11-2, the J gene TRBJ1-1, with 8 bases fitting TRBD1. Germline V gene data show CDR1 as SGHAT and CDR2 as FQNNGV. J gave up 4 bases and V 4 bases, and 2 bases lay outside the gene matches. This CDR3 has 13 residues. The DNA for the CDR3 is TGTGCCAGCAGCTACACAGGGGGCACTGAAGCTTTCTTT. Translation: CASSYTGGTEAFF.

This clone was seen just once. Distinct nucleotide sequences in the sample also encode this CDR3. The chain recombines TRBV30 with TRBJ2-7; TRBD2 agrees at 12 bases. CDR3 length equals 14 residues. V lost 0 bases, J lost 4 bases, and 1 base stayed unmatched. Germline V gives CDR1 GTSNPN, CDR2 SVGIG (reference sequence). The CDR3 region is CAWSVGLAGYEQYF. In DNA form, the CDR3 reads TGTGCCTGGAGTGTGGGACTAGCGGGTTACGAGCAGTACTTC.

The chain couples TRBV19 to TRBJ2-1; 7 bases are a match to TRBD1. Unmatched junction bases numbered 7, after V lost 0 bases and J lost 8 bases. From germline, CDR1 is LNHDA and CDR2 SQIVND (reference sequence). CDR3 length equals 15 residues. The CDR3 sequence: CASSIEAGGGYEQFF. The DNA for the CDR3 is TGTGCCAGTAGTATAGAGGCAGGGGGTGGCTATGAGCAGTTCTTC.

This chain uses TRBV2 with TRBJ2-7; TRBD2 matches at 9 bases. This CDR3 contains 18 residues. Per germline, CDR1 SNHLY and CDR2 FYNNEI. With 0 bases clipped from V and 5 bases from J, the junction kept 14 bases outside the gene matches. The CDR3 spells CASSEALVVTAGGHEQYF. The CDR3 DNA follows: TGTGCCAGCAGTGAAGCGCTTGTTGTAACAGCGGGGGGCCACGAGCAGTACTTC.

The chain is built from TRBV11-1 and TRBJ1-6; D not certain. Germline V gene sequence: CDR1 SGHAT, CDR2 FQDESV (reference sequence). The CDR3 is made up of 13 amino acids. V dropped 5 bases and J dropped 9 bases, with 11 bases sitting between them. CDR3 in amino acids: CASSVRGLSPLHF. DNA of the CDR3: TGTGCCAGCAGCGTCAGAGGGCTTTCACCCCTCCACTTT.

The J gene is TRBJ1-1, the V gene TRBV7-9; D might be TRBD1 (6 bases). V was pared by 1 base and J by 6 bases, with 9 bases between. The CDR3 has 13 residues. The germline gives CDR1 SEHNR, CDR2 FQNEAQ (reference sequence). The CDR3 loop is CASSLEGTPEAFF. In DNA, the CDR3 is TGTGCCAGCAGCTTAGAGGGGACACCTGAAGCTTTCTTT.

The genes are TRBV7-2 and TRBJ2-2; TRBD1 matches at 9 bases. The CDR3 sequence is 16 residues long. Germline V CDR1 and CDR2: SGHTA, FQGNSA. The trim removed 5 bases at V and 3 bases at J, leaving 7 bases unmatched. The CDR3 protein is CASSPGQGQYTGELFF. The CDR3 coding sequence is TGTGCCAGCAGCCCTGGACAGGGGCAATACACCGGGGAGCTGTTTTTT.

This clone was detected only once. The gene calls are TRBV9 and TRBJ2-2; 11 bases agree with TRBD1. Germline V gene lookup returns CDR1 SGDLS and CDR2 YYNGEE. J lost 5 bases, V lost 1 base, and 4 bases had no gene match. This CDR3 is built from 16 residues. The CDR3 loop is CASSVRDRGSTGELFF. The CDR3 bases are TGTGCCAGCAGCGTAAGGGACAGGGGGTCGACCGGGGAGCTGTTTTTT.

This chain uses TRBV11-3 with TRBJ2-7; TRBD1 aligns across 7 bases. The CDR3 is 13 residues long. Germline trimming cut 1 base from V and 6 bases from J; bases unmatched to any gene: 3. CDR1 is SGHNT and CDR2 is YENEEA in the germline V gene. This chain's CDR3 is CASSLGPGGEQYF. In DNA, the CDR3 is TGTGCCAGCAGCTTAGGACCAGGGGGCGAGCAGTACTTC.

This CDR3 is CSVVARGETQYF. The CDR3 bases are TGCAGCGTTGTGGCCAGGGGGGAGACCCAGTACTTC. This chain uses TRBV29-1 with TRBJ2-5; 7 bases match TRBD1. The CDR3 is made up of 12 amino acids. V gave up 4 bases and J gave up 5 bases; unmatched junction bases: 4. Per germline, CDR1 SQVTM and CDR2 ANQGSEA.

The rearrangement joins TRBV5-1 to TRBJ2-7; the D gene is possibly TRBD2 (5 bases). CDR3 size: 15 residues. The V end was cut by 0 bases, the J end by 3 bases, with 13 bases between. Per germline, CDR1 SGHRS and CDR2 YFSETQ. This chain's CDR3 is CASSLEALAGYEQYF. CDR3 in DNA: TGCGCCAGCAGCTTGGAGGCTCTCGCGGGCTACGAGCAGTACTTC. Full variable domain (missing parts from reference TRBV5-1 and TRBJ2-7): KAGVTQTPRYLIKTRGQQVTLSCSPISGHRSVSWYQQTPGQGLQFLFEYFSETQRNKGNFPGRFSGRQFSNSRSEMNVSTLELGDSALYLCASSLEALAGYEQYFGPGTRLTVT.